The present TCR beta chain was sequenced within a study of PD-1 blockade in classical Hodgkin lymphoma. Study results and caveats: With CD4+ cells, TCR diversity rose significantly by C4D1, but not with CD8+ cells. Reported findings placed baseline TCR diversity lower in newly diagnosed patients (compared with healthy donors). It was among complete responders that baseline diversity resembled that of newly diagnosed patients. Exclusion covered patients beginning nivolumab under 1 year post-ASCT.

Assay used: immunoSEQ multiplex PCR; TCRdb lists only in-frame clones, some missing. The table shows about 96,000 clones, with under 95% occurring only once. A word on this clone: The antigen remains unidentified.

This CDR3 is built from 14 residues. In germline, CDR1 is MNHNY, CDR2 SVGAGI (reference sequence). V lost 5 bases and J lost 2, with 13 bases in between. Time point meaning: cycle 4 day 1 (C4D1), after about 6 weeks of nivolumab. The patients all showed relapse after autologous stem cell transplantation, while their brentuximab vedotin exposure varied. Sequenced material: peripheral blood mononuclear cells (PBMCs), taken before the fourth cycle of nivolumab. The chain combines TRBV6-6 with TRBJ2-7; D is possibly TRBD1 (6 bases). The sequence was collected from a human donor with classical Hodgkin lymphoma. The CDR3 sequence is CASSRSDSAYEQYF. In DNA form, the CDR3 reads TGTGCCAGCAGTCGCTCGGACAGTGCCTACGAGCAGTACTTC.